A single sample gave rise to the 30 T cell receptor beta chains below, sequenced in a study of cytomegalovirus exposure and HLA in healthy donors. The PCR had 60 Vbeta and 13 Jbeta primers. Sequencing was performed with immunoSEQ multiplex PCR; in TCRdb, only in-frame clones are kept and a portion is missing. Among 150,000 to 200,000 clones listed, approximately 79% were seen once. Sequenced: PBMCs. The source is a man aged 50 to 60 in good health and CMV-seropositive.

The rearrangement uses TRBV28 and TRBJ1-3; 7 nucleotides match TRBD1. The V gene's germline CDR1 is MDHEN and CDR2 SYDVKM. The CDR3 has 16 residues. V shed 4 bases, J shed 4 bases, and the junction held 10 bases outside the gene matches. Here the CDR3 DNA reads TGTGCCAGCAGTTCCCCGGACAGGTACCCGGGAAACACCATATATTTT. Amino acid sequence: CASSSPDRYPGNTIYF.

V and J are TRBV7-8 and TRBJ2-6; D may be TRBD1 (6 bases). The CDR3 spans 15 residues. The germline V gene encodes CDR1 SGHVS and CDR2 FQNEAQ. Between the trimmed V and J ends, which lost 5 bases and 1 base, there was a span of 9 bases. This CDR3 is CASSPQGSGANVLTF. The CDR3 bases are TGTGCCAGCAGCCCACAGGGTTCTGGGGCCAACGTCCTGACTTTC.

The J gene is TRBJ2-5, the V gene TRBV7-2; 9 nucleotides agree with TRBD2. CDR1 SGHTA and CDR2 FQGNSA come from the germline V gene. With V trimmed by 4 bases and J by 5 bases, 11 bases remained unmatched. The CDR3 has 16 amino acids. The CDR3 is CASSSNTGLAWETQYF. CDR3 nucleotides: TGTGCCAGCAGCTCCAATACGGGACTAGCATGGGAGACCCAGTACTTC.

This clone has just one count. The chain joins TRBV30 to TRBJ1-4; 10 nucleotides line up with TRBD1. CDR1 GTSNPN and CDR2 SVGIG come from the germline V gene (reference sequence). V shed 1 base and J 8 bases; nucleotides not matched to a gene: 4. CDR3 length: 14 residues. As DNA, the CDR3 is TGTGCCTGGAGTGGGGGACAGGGGAGAGAAAAACTGTTTTTT. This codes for CAWSGGQGREKLFF.

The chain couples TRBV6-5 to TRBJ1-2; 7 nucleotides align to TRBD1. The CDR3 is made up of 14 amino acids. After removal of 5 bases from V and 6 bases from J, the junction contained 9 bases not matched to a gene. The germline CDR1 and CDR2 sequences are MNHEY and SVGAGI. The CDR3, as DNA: TGTGCCAGCAGTCTTCGACAGGGCCCGGATGGCTACACCTTC. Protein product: CASSLRQGPDGYTF.

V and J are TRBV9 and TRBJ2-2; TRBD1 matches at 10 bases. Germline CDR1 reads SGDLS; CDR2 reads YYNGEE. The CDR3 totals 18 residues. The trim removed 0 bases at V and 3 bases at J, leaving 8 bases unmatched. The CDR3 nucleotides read TGTGCCAGCAGCGTAGGTCCGGGACAGGGGATGGACACCGGGGAGCTGTTTTTT. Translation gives CASSVGPGQGMDTGELFF.

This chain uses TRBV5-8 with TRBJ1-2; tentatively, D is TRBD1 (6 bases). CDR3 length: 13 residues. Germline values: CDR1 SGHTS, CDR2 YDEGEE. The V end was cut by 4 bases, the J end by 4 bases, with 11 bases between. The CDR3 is CASSHREGYGYTF. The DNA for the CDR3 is TGTGCCAGCAGCCACAGGGAGGGCTATGGCTACACCTTC. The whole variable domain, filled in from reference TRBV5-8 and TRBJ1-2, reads EAGVTQSPTHLIKTRGQQATLRCSPISGHTSVYWYQQALGLGLQFLLWYDEGEERNRGNFPPRFSGRQFPNYSSELNVNALELEDSALYLCASSHREGYGYTFGSGTRLTVV.

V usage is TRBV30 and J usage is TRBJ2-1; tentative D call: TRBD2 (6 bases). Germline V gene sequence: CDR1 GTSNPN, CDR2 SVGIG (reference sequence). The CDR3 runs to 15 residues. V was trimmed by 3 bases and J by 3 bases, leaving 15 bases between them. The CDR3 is CAWRAQEGIYNEQFF. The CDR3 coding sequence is TGTGCCTGGAGGGCCCAGGAGGGAATCTACAATGAGCAGTTCTTC.

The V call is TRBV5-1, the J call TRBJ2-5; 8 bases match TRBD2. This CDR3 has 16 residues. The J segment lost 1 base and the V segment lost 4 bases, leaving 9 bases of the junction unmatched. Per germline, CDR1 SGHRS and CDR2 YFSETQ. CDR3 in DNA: TGCGCCAGCAGCCCGGTGGGGCGGGGGGCCCAAGAGACCCAGTACTTC. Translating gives CASSPVGRGAQETQYF.

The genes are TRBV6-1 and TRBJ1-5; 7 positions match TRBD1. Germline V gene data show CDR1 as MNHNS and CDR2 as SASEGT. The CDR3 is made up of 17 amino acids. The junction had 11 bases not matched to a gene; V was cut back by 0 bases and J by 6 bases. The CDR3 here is CASSEAVQGNVIQPQHF. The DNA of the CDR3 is TGTGCCAGCAGTGAAGCTGTACAGGGGAACGTTATTCAGCCCCAGCATTTT.

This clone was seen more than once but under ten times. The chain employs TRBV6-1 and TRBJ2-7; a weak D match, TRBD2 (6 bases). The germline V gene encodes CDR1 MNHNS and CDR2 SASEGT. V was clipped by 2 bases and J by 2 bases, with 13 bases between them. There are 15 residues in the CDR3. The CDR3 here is CASSETGGNAYEQYV. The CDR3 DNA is TGTGCCAGCAGTGAAACCGGGGGAAATGCCTACGAGCAGTACGTC.

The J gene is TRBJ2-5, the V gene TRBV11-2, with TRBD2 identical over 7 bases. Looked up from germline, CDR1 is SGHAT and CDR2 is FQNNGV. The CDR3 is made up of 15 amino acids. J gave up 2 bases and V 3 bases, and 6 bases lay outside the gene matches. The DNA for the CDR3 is TGTGCCAGCAGCTTCGCCCGGGGGGTACAAGAGACCCAGTACTTC. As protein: CASSFARGVQETQYF.

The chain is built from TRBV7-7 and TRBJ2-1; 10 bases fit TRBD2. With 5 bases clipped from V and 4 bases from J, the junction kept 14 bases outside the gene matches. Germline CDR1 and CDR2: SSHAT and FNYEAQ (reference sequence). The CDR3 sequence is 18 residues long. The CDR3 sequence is CASSPDSSGGLHYNEQFF. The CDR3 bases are TGTGCCAGCAGCCCAGACAGTAGCGGGGGGCTTCATTACAATGAGCAGTTCTTC.

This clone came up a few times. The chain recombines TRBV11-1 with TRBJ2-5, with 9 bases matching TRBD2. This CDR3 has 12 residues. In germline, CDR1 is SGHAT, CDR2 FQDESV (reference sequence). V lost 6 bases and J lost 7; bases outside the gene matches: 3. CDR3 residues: CASSSREGTQYF. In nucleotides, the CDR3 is TGTGCCAGCAGTTCGCGGGAGGGGACCCAGTACTTC.

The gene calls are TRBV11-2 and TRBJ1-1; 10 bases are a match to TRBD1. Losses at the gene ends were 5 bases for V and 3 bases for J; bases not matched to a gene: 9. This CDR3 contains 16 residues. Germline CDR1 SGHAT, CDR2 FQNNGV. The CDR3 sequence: CASSHMWTGGDTEAFF. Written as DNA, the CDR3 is TGTGCCAGCAGCCATATGTGGACAGGGGGTGACACTGAAGCTTTCTTT.

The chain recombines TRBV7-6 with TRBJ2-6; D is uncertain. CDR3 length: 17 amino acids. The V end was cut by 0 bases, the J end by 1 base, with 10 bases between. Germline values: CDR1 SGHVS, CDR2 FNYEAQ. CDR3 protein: CASSLAELESGANVLTF. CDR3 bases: TGTGCCAGCAGCTTAGCGGAATTGGAGTCTGGGGCCAACGTCCTGACTTTC. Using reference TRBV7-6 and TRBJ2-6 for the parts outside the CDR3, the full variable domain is GAGVSQSPRYKVTKRGQDVALRCDPISGHVSLYWYRQALGQGPEFLTYFNYEAQQDKSGLPNDRFSAERPEGSISTLTIQRTEQRDSAMYRCASSLAELESGANVLTFGAGSRLTVL.

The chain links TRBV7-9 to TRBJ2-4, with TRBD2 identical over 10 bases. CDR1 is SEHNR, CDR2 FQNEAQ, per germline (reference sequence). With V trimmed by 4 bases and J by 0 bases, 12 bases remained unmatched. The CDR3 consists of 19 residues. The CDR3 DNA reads TGTGCCAGCAGCTCCGGGGCTAGCGGGGGCCACCTAGCCAAAAACATTCAGTACTTC. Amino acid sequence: CASSSGASGGHLAKNIQYF. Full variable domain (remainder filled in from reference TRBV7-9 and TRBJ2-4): DTGVSQNPRHKITKRGQNVTFRCDPISEHNRLYWYRQTLGQGPEFLTYFQNEAQLEKSRLLSDRFSAERPKGSFSTLEIQRTEQGDSAMYLCASSSGASGGHLAKNIQYFGAGTRLSVL.

The CDR3 sequence: CASSPEAALTQYF. The DNA of the CDR3 is TGTGCCAGCAGCCCCGAAGCGGCATTAACGCAGTATTTT. The rearrangement uses TRBV6-1 and TRBJ2-3, with a weak D call TRBD2 (5 bases). The CDR3 sequence is 13 residues long. Per germline, CDR1 MNHNS and CDR2 SASEGT. Trimming shortened V by 6 bases and J by 9 bases, and 16 bases separated the two germline ends.

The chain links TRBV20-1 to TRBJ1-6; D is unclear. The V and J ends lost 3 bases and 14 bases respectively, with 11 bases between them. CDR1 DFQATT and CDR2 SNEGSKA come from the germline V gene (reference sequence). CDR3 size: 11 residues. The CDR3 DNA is TGCAGTGCTAGTCCCGACATTACCCTCCACTTT. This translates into CSASPDITLHF.

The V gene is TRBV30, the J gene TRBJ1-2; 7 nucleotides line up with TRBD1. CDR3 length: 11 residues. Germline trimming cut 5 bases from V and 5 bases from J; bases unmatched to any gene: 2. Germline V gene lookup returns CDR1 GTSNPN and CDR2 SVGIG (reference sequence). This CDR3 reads CAWGTAYGYTF. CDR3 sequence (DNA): TGTGCCTGGGGGACAGCTTATGGCTACACCTTC.

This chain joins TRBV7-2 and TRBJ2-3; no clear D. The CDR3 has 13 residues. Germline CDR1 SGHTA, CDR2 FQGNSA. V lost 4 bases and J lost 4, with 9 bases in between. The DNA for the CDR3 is TGTGCCAGCAGCTCCTATCCCCCAGATACGCAGTATTTT. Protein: CASSSYPPDTQYF.

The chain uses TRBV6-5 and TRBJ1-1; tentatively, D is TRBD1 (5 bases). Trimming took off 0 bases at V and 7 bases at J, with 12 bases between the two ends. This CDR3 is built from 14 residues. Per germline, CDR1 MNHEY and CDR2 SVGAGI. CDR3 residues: CASSYSQGVGEAFF. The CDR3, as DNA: TGTGCCAGCAGTTACTCTCAAGGGGTCGGTGAAGCTTTCTTT.

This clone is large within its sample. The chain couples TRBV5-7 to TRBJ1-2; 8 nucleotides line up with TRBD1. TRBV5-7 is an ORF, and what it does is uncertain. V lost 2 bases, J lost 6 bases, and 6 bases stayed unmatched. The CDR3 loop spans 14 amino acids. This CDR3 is CASSFPRTGNGYTF. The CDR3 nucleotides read TGTGCCAGCAGCTTTCCCCGGACAGGGAATGGCTACACCTTC.

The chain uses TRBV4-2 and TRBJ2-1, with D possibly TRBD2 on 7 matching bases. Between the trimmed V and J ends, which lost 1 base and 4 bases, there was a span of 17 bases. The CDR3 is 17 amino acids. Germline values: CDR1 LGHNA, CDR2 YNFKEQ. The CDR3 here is CASSQVGGAGTYNEQFF. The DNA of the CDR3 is TGTGCCAGCAGCCAAGTTGGCGGAGCGGGGACATACAATGAGCAGTTCTTC.

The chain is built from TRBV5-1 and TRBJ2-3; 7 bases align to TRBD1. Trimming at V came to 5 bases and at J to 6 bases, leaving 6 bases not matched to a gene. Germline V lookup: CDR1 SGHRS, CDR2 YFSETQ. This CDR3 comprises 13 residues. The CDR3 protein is CASSDRVGDTQYF. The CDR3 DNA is TGCGCCAGCAGTGACAGGGTAGGGGATACGCAGTATTTT.

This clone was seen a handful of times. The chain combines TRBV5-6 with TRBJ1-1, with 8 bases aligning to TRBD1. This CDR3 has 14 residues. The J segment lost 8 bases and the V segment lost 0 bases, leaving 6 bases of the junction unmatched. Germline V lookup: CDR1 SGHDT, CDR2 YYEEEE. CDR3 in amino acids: CASSLGTGSGEAFF. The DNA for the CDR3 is TGTGCCAGCAGCTTGGGGACAGGGTCGGGGGAAGCTTTCTTT.

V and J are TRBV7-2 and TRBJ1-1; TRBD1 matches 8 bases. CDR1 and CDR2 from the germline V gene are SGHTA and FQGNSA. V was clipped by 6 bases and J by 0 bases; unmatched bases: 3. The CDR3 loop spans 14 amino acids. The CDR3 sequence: CASRPTGVNTEAFF. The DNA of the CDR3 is TGTGCCAGCAGGCCGACAGGGGTGAACACTGAAGCTTTCTTT.

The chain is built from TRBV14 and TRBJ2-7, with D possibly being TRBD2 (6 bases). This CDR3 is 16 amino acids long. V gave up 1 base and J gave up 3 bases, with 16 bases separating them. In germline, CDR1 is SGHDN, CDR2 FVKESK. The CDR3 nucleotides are TGTGCCAGCAGCCAAGGAGGTCAGGGAGGCGTCTACGAGCAGTACTTC. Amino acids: CASSQGGQGGVYEQYF. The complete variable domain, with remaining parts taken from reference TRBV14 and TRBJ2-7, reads EAGVTQFPSHSVIEKGQTVTLRCDPISGHDNLYWYRRVMGKEIKFLLHFVKESKQDESGMPNNRFLAERTGGTYSTLKVQPAELEDSGVYFCASSQGGQGGVYEQYFGPGTRLTVT.

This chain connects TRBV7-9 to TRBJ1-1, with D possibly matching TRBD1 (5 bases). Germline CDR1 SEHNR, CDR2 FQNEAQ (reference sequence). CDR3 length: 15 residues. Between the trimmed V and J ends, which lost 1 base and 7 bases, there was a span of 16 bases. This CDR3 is CASSLGVVGQSEAFF. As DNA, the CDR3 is TGTGCCAGCAGCTTAGGAGTGGTGGGGCAAAGTGAAGCTTTCTTT.

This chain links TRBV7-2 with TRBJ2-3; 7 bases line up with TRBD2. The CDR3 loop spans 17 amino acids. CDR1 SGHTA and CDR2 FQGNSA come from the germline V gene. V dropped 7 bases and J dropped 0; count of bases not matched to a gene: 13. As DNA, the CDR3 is TGTGCCAGCACTCCCACAACGCGGGGGAAAAGCACAGATACGCAGTATTTT. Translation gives CASTPTTRGKSTDTQYF.